This T cell receptor (beta chain) comes out of a study of shared clonotypes between healthy human individuals. With respect to this clone: What it recognizes is unknown.

Some clones are missing from TCRdb's copy, which holds only in-frame ones; the method was immunoSEQ multiplex PCR. The data show 2 million to 2.5 million clones, under 97% seen once. The CDR3 has 16 amino acids. With 5 bases clipped from V and 2 bases from J, the junction kept 11 bases outside the gene matches. CDR1 is MNHEY, CDR2 SMNVEV, per germline (reference sequence). Regarding the study as a whole: When naive CD4 clonotypes were compared across a handful of donors, 5% to 5.5% were shared. There were few donors, and this limited the genetic and exposure-history diversity represented.

The chain is built from TRBV27 and TRBJ2-5, with 7 bases fitting TRBD2. This clonotype originated in a young man in good health. Material: naive CD4+ T cells sorted from blood. The subset is: CD45RA+ positively selected. The CDR3 spells CASSPRTLAEQETQYF. The CDR3 DNA sequence: TGTGCCAGCAGTCCCCGAACCCTAGCGGAACAAGAGACCCAGTACTTC.